The 8 T cell receptor beta chains below come from one sample, sequenced in a study of T cell responses to AZD1222 COVID-19 vaccine. Using immunoSEQ multiplex PCR, the repertoire was profiled, and TCRdb retains in-frame clones only, with some absent. The sample contains some 130,000 clones, around 90% of which appear only once. This specimen was peripheral blood, taken on day 0 of MenACWY control vaccination. These receptor sequences come from an adult in good health.

The CDR3 sequence is CASSYSTGVVGYTF. The CDR3 DNA reads TGTGCCAGCAGTTACTCTACAGGGGTAGTGGGCTACACCTTC. The genes are TRBV6-5 and TRBJ1-2, with 7 bases that match TRBD1. Germline lookup yields CDR1 MNHEY and CDR2 SVGAGI. This CDR3 region has 14 residues. Trimming cost V 0 bases and J 8 bases; bases outside gene matches: 6.

The V call is TRBV2, the J call TRBJ2-7; D gene ambiguous. Germline values: CDR1 SNHLY, CDR2 FYNNEI. This CDR3 has 12 amino acids. Trimming took 5 bases from V and 6 from J, leaving 11 bases between them. CDR3 coding DNA: TGTGCCAGCAGTAAACAGCAGGCCGAGCAGTACTTC. This sequence encodes CASSKQQAEQYF. The full variable domain, in which reference TRBV2 and TRBJ2-7 provide the parts outside the CDR3, is EPEVTQTPSHQVTQMGQEVILRCVPISNHLYFYWYRQILGQKVEFLVSFYNNEISEKSEIFDDQFSVERPDGSNFTLKIRSTKLEDSAMYFCASSKQQAEQYFGPGTRLTVT.

The chain recombines TRBV25-1 with TRBJ2-1; no clear D. CDR3 length: 13 amino acids. Trimming removed 4 bases from V and 5 bases from J, with 9 bases in between. The germline V gene encodes CDR1 MGHDK and CDR2 SYGVNS. CDR3 residues: CASSVRQNNEQFF. CDR3 nucleotide sequence: TGTGCCAGCAGTGTGCGGCAGAACAATGAGCAGTTCTTC.

The chain is built from TRBV2 and TRBJ2-4; 7 bases map to TRBD1. V shed 6 bases, J shed 4 bases, and the junction held 6 bases outside the gene matches. The CDR3 spans 14 residues. Per the germline V gene, CDR1 is SNHLY and CDR2 is FYNNEI. CDR3 protein: CASSYGTAKNIQYF. Written as DNA, the CDR3 is TGTGCCAGCAGCTACGGGACAGCGAAAAACATTCAGTACTTC.

This chain links TRBV3-1 (or the pseudogene TRBV3-2) with TRBJ1-3; D ambiguous. Germline V gene data show CDR1 as LGHDT and CDR2 as YNNKEL (reference sequence). The V and J ends lost 1 base and 0 bases respectively, with 4 bases between them. This CDR3 spans 14 amino acids. The DNA for the CDR3 is TGTGCCAGCAGCCAAGTCAACTCTGGAAACACCATATATTTT. Translation: CASSQVNSGNTIYF.

The chain joins TRBV6-5 to TRBJ2-7, with D tentatively TRBD1 or TRBD2 (5 bases each). Trimming removed 8 bases from V and 3 bases from J, with 14 bases in between. Germline V gives CDR1 MNHEY, CDR2 SVGAGI. The CDR3 length is 13 residues. The DNA of the CDR3 is TGTGCCAGCTCACGGACGGGGCGCTACGAGCAGTACTTC. It is translated as CASSRTGRYEQYF.

V gene TRBV18 combines with J gene TRBJ1-2, with TRBD1 identical over 7 bases. The ends lost 1 base at V and 4 bases at J; junction bases unmatched: 9. This CDR3 has 16 residues. Germline CDR1 KGHSH, CDR2 LQKENI. The chain's CDR3 is CASSPRLTGDTYGYTF. CDR3 bases: TGTGCCAGCTCACCACGTCTCACAGGGGATACCTATGGCTACACCTTC.

There are a few counts of this clone. The V gene is TRBV6-4, the J gene TRBJ1-1; unclear D gene. The CDR3 length is 13 residues. V lost 4 bases, J lost 4 bases, and 10 bases lay in between. The V gene's germline CDR1 is MRHNA and CDR2 SNTAGT. Here the CDR3 DNA reads TGTGCCAGCAGTGTAACGATCACCACTGAAGCTTTCTTT. This encodes CASSVTITTEAFF.